This T cell receptor beta chain was identified during a study of HIV-infected patients and healthy controls. The trim removed 4 bases at V and 7 bases at J, leaving 7 bases unmatched. Germline CDR1 SGDLS, CDR2 YYNGEE. CDR3 length: 13 residues. cDNA was made from approximately 0.55 ug RNA using alpha and beta constant primers. Alpha and beta chain libraries were made separately by chain-specific third strand synthesis with multiplexing indices. TCRdb used MiXCR to reprocess the 5' RACE reads, holding one entry per CDR3 protein. Of 3,900 or so distinct CDR3 sequences listed, about 8% are singletons. Antiretroviral therapy had run roughly three months, about 14 weeks, before follow-up blood collection. No cell fractionation was done, so the repertoire covers all unsorted peripheral blood T cells. This clonotype was recorded many times.

Sequenced here: blood, sampled during antiretroviral therapy. This receptor was obtained from an adult with HIV infection. The V and J genes are TRBV9 and TRBJ1-1, with TRBD1 matching 7 bases. The CDR3, as DNA: TGTGCCAGCAGCTTAACAGGGGCGGGTGAAGCTTTCTTT. Residues: CASSLTGAGEAFF.